This T cell receptor (beta chain) originates from a study of metastatic and nonmetastatic thyroid tumors. Study-wide context: The study looked at repertoires side by side in blood and in tumor or nodule tissue from malignant and benign thyroid patients. General study points: Reported TCR beta diversity, measured in blood and tumor, was significantly higher for malignant thyroid tumors than for benign nodules.

Thyroid surgery took place with no prior treatment in any patient. This clone has a count of ten or more. Its target is unknown. In the original processing: The study took CDR3 differences across clinicopathological groups and made a distant-metastasis classifier for papillary thyroid cancer from them. MiXCR re-clonotyped the PCR reads for TCRdb. V and J calls and clone size were set by TCRdb, not the authors. The sample shows tens of thousands of clones, about 17% of them seen only once. V lost 5 bases, J lost 8 bases, and 11 bases stayed unmatched. CDR1 and CDR2 from the germline V gene are MNHNS and SASEGT. The CDR3 extends over 15 amino acids.

Material: blood. This chain joins TRBV6-1 and TRBJ2-1; 8 bases fit TRBD1. The receptor was isolated from a male donor with papillary thyroid cancer or a benign thyroid nodule (not recorded which). Some clones in this sample may be carry-over from other donors' samples. The CDR3 sequence is CASSSPDRVSDEQFF. CDR3 in DNA: TGTGCCAGCAGTTCTCCGGACAGGGTGAGTGATGAGCAGTTCTTC.